These 27 T cell receptor beta chains were sequenced from one sample in a study of blood T cell repertoires in COVID-19. Only in-frame clones appear in the TCRdb table, and some are missing; sequencing was by immunoSEQ multiplex PCR. The table has around 170,000 clones, roughly 81% seen once. The sample taken for sequencing was peripheral blood. Receptor source: a woman over 75 with COVID-19, enrolled during active disease.

The chain employs TRBV18 and TRBJ2-4, with D possibly TRBD1 on 6 matching bases. With 0 bases removed from V and 12 bases from J, the gap between germline ends came to 15 bases. Germline assignment: CDR1 KGHSH and CDR2 LQKENI. This CDR3 has 14 amino acids. DNA of the CDR3: TGTGCCAGCTCACCACCTGTCACAGGGTCCCATCAGTACTTC. Translating it yields CASSPPVTGSHQYF.

The J gene is TRBJ2-5, the V gene TRBV6-2 or TRBV6-3; 7 nucleotides align to TRBD1. CDR3 length: 14 residues. The germline gives CDR1 MNHEY, CDR2 SVGEGT. V lost 6 bases, J lost 1 base, and 5 bases stayed unmatched. This CDR3 is CASSPWTGQETQYF. CDR3 in DNA: TGTGCCAGCAGCCCCTGGACAGGCCAAGAGACCCAGTACTTC.

V usage is TRBV10-3 and J usage is TRBJ2-5; D remains ambiguous. Germline assignment: CDR1 ENHRY and CDR2 SYGVKD. The CDR3 loop spans 14 amino acids. Trimming took off 2 bases at V and 0 bases at J, with 7 bases between the two ends. CDR3 DNA sequence: TGTGCCATCAGTGAGCTAACGTACCAAGAGACCCAGTACTTC. Amino acids: CAISELTYQETQYF.

The V and J genes are TRBV3-1 (or the pseudogene TRBV3-2) and TRBJ2-7, with TRBD2 matching over 8 bases. CDR3 length: 21 amino acids. The V and J ends lost 1 base and 0 bases, in that order; junction bases with no gene match: 20. CDR1 LGHDT and CDR2 YNNKEL come from the germline V gene (reference sequence). The CDR3 sequence is CASSQVAVAGFENLYSYEQYF. In DNA, the CDR3 is TGTGCCAGCAGCCAAGTCGCAGTAGCGGGATTCGAAAATTTATACTCCTACGAGCAGTACTTC.

This chain connects TRBV5-6 to TRBJ2-7, with D possibly TRBD1 on 5 matching bases. Germline assignment: CDR1 SGHDT and CDR2 YYEEEE. The CDR3 is made up of 12 amino acids. V was cut by 0 bases and J by 6 bases, with 7 bases left in between. The CDR3 nucleotides are TGTGCCAGCAGCTTGGCAGGGCTCGAGCAGTACTTC. It is translated as CASSLAGLEQYF.

The CDR3 is CASSPRTGGTDTQYF. For the CDR3, the DNA is TGTGCCAGCAGCCCCCGGACAGGGGGCACAGATACGCAGTATTTT. V and J are TRBV14 and TRBJ2-3; 9 positions match TRBD1. This CDR3 has 15 residues. Germline CDR1 SGHDN, CDR2 FVKESK. V trimming: 4 bases; J trimming: 1 base; junction bases outside the gene matches: 3.

The chain carries TRBV4-2 and TRBJ1-5, with 7 bases fitting TRBD1. The CDR3 loop spans 18 amino acids. V shed 0 bases, J shed 6 bases, and the junction held 14 bases outside the gene matches. The germline CDR1 and CDR2 sequences are LGHNA and YNFKEQ. The CDR3 DNA reads TGTGCCAGCAGCCAAGATGAAACCCGGGACAGTCCCTTTCAGCCCCAGCATTTT. Encoded protein: CASSQDETRDSPFQPQHF.

The CDR3 region has the DNA TGTGCCAGCAGTTACTCGGGACAGGGATACGAGCAGTACTTC. Encoded protein: CASSYSGQGYEQYF. The chain has TRBV6-5 and TRBJ2-7; 9 bases align to TRBD1. Looked up from germline, CDR1 is MNHEY and CDR2 is SVGAGI. CDR3 size: 14 residues. V dropped 0 bases and J dropped 4; count of bases not matched to a gene: 1.

This chain joins TRBV7-3 and TRBJ2-5, with unresolved D. The germline V gene encodes CDR1 SGHTA and CDR2 FQGTGA. With 3 bases removed from V and 5 bases from J, the gap between germline ends came to 10 bases. This CDR3 is built from 13 residues. The CDR3 bases are TGTGCCAGCAGCTTCGACGTGGAGGAGACCCAGTACTTC. It is translated as CASSFDVEETQYF.

The chain uses TRBV5-1 and TRBJ2-3; 9 nucleotides match TRBD2. J was trimmed by 1 base and V by 0 bases; bases with no gene match: 3. The CDR3 covers 16 residues. Per germline, CDR1 SGHRS and CDR2 YFSETQ. The DNA of the CDR3 is TGCGCCAGCAGCTTGGCCTCTAGCGGGGGCACAGATACGCAGTATTTT. It codes for CASSLASSGGTDTQYF.

The genes are TRBV28 and TRBJ2-7, with 7 nucleotides matching TRBD1. V lost 7 bases to trimming and J lost 1 base; unmatched junction nucleotides: 4. The CDR3 has 13 amino acids. Germline assignment: CDR1 MDHEN and CDR2 SYDVKM. CDR3: CASNPGQSYEQYF. CDR3 nucleotides: TGTGCCAGCAACCCGGGACAGTCCTACGAGCAGTACTTC.

This clone has only a few counts. The chain couples TRBV11-1 to TRBJ2-7; perhaps TRBD1 as D (6 bases). This CDR3 has 15 amino acids. The V gene's germline CDR1 is SGHAT and CDR2 FQDESV (reference sequence). V was clipped by 6 bases and J by 1 base, with 16 bases between them. DNA for the CDR3: TGTGCCAGCAGGCCGATCGGGACACCTTCCTACGAGCAGTACTTC. Amino acids: CASRPIGTPSYEQYF.

The V and J genes are TRBV7-2 and TRBJ1-1; tentatively, D is TRBD1 (5 bases). Trimming removed 2 bases from V and 1 base from J, with 11 bases in between. Germline V lookup: CDR1 SGHTA, CDR2 FQGNSA. This CDR3 contains 15 residues. This CDR3 is CASSLNGGENTEAFF. The DNA for the CDR3 is TGTGCCAGCAGCTTAAACGGGGGGGAGAACACTGAAGCTTTCTTT.

CDR3 protein: CASSLGQGPIAQYF. The CDR3 DNA follows: TGTGCCAGCAGCTTGGGACAGGGGCCCATCGCGCAGTATTTT. V is TRBV5-4 and J is TRBJ2-3; 8 bases map to TRBD1. CDR3 length: 14 amino acids. CDR1 and CDR2 (germline): SGHNT, YYREEE (reference sequence). V was clipped by 0 bases and J by 10 bases; unmatched bases: 7.

The rearrangement joins TRBV5-4 to TRBJ2-6, with 8 positions matching TRBD2. Germline V gene sequence: CDR1 SGHNT, CDR2 YYREEE (reference sequence). After removal of 0 bases from V and 2 bases from J, the junction contained 1 base not matched to a gene. The length of the CDR3 is 16 residues. The CDR3 DNA follows: TGTGCCAGCAGCTTGGCCGGGGGGGCTGGGGCCAACGTCCTGACTTTC. It codes for CASSLAGGAGANVLTF.

The chain couples TRBV6-2 or TRBV6-3 to TRBJ1-5, with 8 bases identical to TRBD1. With 6 bases clipped from V and 2 bases from J, the junction kept 6 bases outside the gene matches. Germline assignment: CDR1 MNHEY and CDR2 SVGEGT. The CDR3 is made up of 15 amino acids. The CDR3 spells CASSRGQGGNQPQHF. As DNA, the CDR3 is TGTGCCAGCAGCCGCGGACAGGGAGGCAATCAGCCCCAGCATTTT.

The rearrangement uses TRBV19 and TRBJ2-7; 12 bases are a match to TRBD2. This CDR3 is 13 amino acids long. Per germline, CDR1 LNHDA and CDR2 SQIVND (reference sequence). J was trimmed by 3 bases and V by 6 bases; bases with no gene match: 0. The CDR3 loop is CASRLAGGYEQYF. In nucleotides, the CDR3 is TGTGCCAGTAGACTAGCGGGGGGCTACGAGCAGTACTTC.

The V call is TRBV28, the J call TRBJ2-2; 9 nucleotides agree with TRBD1. The CDR3 length is 17 residues. V shed 1 base, J shed 4 bases, and the junction held 7 bases outside the gene matches. Germline-derived CDR1 and CDR2 are MDHEN and SYDVKM. Here the CDR3 reads CASSLYITGGSTGELFF. CDR3 nucleotides: TGTGCCAGCAGTTTATACATTACAGGGGGCAGCACCGGGGAGCTGTTTTTT.

The V and J genes are TRBV5-8 and TRBJ1-5; D is possibly TRBD1 (6 bases). Trimming pared 0 bases from V and 4 bases from J, leaving 14 bases between. CDR1 SGHTS and CDR2 YDEGEE come from the germline V gene. This CDR3 has 16 residues. CDR3 region: CASSLVNLRGNQPQHF. CDR3 in DNA: TGTGCCAGCAGCTTGGTAAATCTTAGGGGGAATCAGCCCCAGCATTTT.

The chain employs TRBV2 and TRBJ1-2; 7 nucleotides match TRBD1. V dropped 6 bases and J dropped 7; count of bases not matched to a gene: 11. The germline CDR1 and CDR2 sequences are SNHLY and FYNNEI. The CDR3 totals 14 residues. The CDR3 DNA sequence: TGTGCCAGCAGGGACCGGACAGGCTTAGGTGGCTACACCTTC. This gives the protein CASRDRTGLGGYTF.

The chain couples TRBV28 to TRBJ2-7; 9 nucleotides line up with TRBD1. The V and J ends lost 6 bases and 9 bases, in that order; junction bases with no gene match: 15. The CDR3 covers 15 residues. Germline lookup yields CDR1 MDHEN and CDR2 SYDVKM. CDR3 protein: CASRETGTGLVAQYF. In DNA, the CDR3 is TGTGCCAGCAGGGAAACCGGGACAGGGTTGGTCGCGCAGTACTTC.

The chain carries TRBV18 and TRBJ2-2; TRBD1 matches 9 bases. V lost 2 bases and J lost 6; bases outside the gene matches: 4. This CDR3 spans 15 amino acids. The germline CDR1 and CDR2 sequences are KGHSH and LQKENI. The CDR3 sequence is CASSPRTGDPGELFF. The DNA of the CDR3 is TGTGCCAGCTCACCAAGGACAGGGGACCCCGGGGAGCTGTTTTTT.

The sample holds a few counts of this clone. The chain carries TRBV2 and TRBJ2-7; 9 bases are shared with TRBD1. V shed 6 bases, J shed 4 bases, and the junction held 1 base outside the gene matches. The CDR3 length is 12 residues. CDR1 is SNHLY and CDR2 is FYNNEI in the germline V gene. CDR3 bases: TGTGCCAGCAGCGGGACAGGGTACGAGCAGTACTTC. Its translation is CASSGTGYEQYF.

About this clone itself: Other DNA sequences in this sample translate to the same CDR3. The rearrangement links TRBV27 to TRBJ2-5, with a possible D match to TRBD2 (6 bases). CDR1 and CDR2 (germline): MNHEY, SMNVEV (reference sequence). V lost 2 bases to trimming and J lost 0 bases, with 13 bases between them. The CDR3 runs 16 residues. In nucleotides, the CDR3 is TGTGCCAGCAGTTTAAGAGCGGGCGCCTACCAAGAGACCCAGTACTTC. Encoded protein: CASSLRAGAYQETQYF.

A few counts support this clone. The rearrangement uses TRBV19 and TRBJ1-2; the match to TRBD1 covers 9 bases. V trimming: 5 bases; J trimming: 6 bases; junction bases outside the gene matches: 4. This CDR3 is 13 amino acids long. Looked up from germline, CDR1 is LNHDA and CDR2 is SQIVND (reference sequence). Here the CDR3 DNA reads TGTGCCAGTAGTGCCGGGACAGGGCATGGCTACACCTTC. Its translation is CASSAGTGHGYTF.

The V and J genes are TRBV2 and TRBJ2-5; the match to TRBD2 covers 11 bases. The CDR3 contains 13 residues. After removal of 8 bases from V and 5 bases from J, the junction contained 4 bases not matched to a gene. CDR1 and CDR2 (germline): SNHLY, FYNNEI. The CDR3 bases are TGTGCCAGCGGTAGCGGGGGGGCCGAGACCCAGTACTTC. Its translation: CASGSGGAETQYF.

As for this clone: The same CDR3 is also encoded by other DNA sequences in this sample. CDR3 DNA: TGTGCCAGCAGTTTACAGGGGGCTGGGTACGAGCAGTACTTC. The encoded protein is CASSLQGAGYEQYF. The chain recombines TRBV2 with TRBJ2-7; 9 bases are shared with TRBD1. The length of the CDR3 is 14 residues. CDR1 and CDR2 from the germline V gene are SNHLY and FYNNEI. Trimming cost V 5 bases and J 4 bases; bases outside gene matches: 6.